The next 11 T cell receptor beta chains were all read from a single sample in a study of cytomegalovirus exposure and HLA in healthy donors. The PCR contained 60 Vbeta and 13 Jbeta primers. Only in-frame clones appear in the TCRdb table, and some are missing; sequencing was by immunoSEQ multiplex PCR. The repertoire holds tens of thousands of clones, about 80% seen once, with 2.5% to 3.5% in the top ten. What was sequenced was PBMCs. These receptors were taken from a man in his late teens or twenties in good health and CMV-seronegative.

The chain uses TRBV19 and TRBJ1-4, with 7 bases that match TRBD1. The CDR3 extends over 15 amino acids. V was pared by 7 bases and J by 8 bases, with 13 bases of the junction left unmatched. Germline assignment: CDR1 LNHDA and CDR2 SQIVND (reference sequence). Here the CDR3 DNA reads TGTGCCAGTACTACTCGGACAGGCCAGCGGGAAAAACTGTTTTTT. Encoded protein: CASTTRTGQREKLFF.

This chain uses TRBV6-6 with TRBJ2-1; 7 bases match TRBD2. The CDR3 spans 13 residues. The trim removed 0 bases at V and 9 bases at J, leaving 2 bases unmatched. In germline, CDR1 is MNHNY, CDR2 SVGAGI (reference sequence). CDR3 protein: CASSYSREGEQFF. DNA of the CDR3: TGTGCCAGCAGTTACTCGAGGGAGGGTGAGCAGTTCTTC.

The chain carries TRBV6-1 and TRBJ2-3; 11 nucleotides align to TRBD2. The V gene's germline CDR1 is MNHNS and CDR2 SASEGT. Trimming took 1 base from V and 5 from J; bases not matched to a gene: 5. This CDR3 contains 16 residues. CDR3 nucleotide sequence: TGTGCCAGCAGTGAAGATGCGACTAGCGGGGTAGATACGCAGTATTTT. This gives the protein CASSEDATSGVDTQYF.

The chain links TRBV19 to TRBJ2-5; tentative D call: TRBD1 (6 bases). Germline values: CDR1 LNHDA, CDR2 SQIVND (reference sequence). The CDR3 runs to 15 residues. V was clipped by 1 base and J by 5 bases, with 14 bases between them. The DNA for the CDR3 is TGTGCCAGTAGTATAGGTTCAGGGGCGGGCGAGACCCAGTACTTC. Translating gives CASSIGSGAGETQYF.

The chain employs TRBV14 and TRBJ1-3; the D is unclear. The CDR3 is 15 residues long. Trimming removed 4 bases from V and 0 bases from J, with 10 bases in between. Germline lookup yields CDR1 SGHDN and CDR2 FVKESK. The DNA for the CDR3 is TGTGCCAGCAGCCCGAATCTCGGCTCTGGAAACACCATATATTTT. It specifies CASSPNLGSGNTIYF.

The rearrangement uses TRBV19 and TRBJ2-3; possibly TRBD2 for D (5 bases). V was pared by 4 bases and J by 2 bases, with 19 bases between. Per germline, CDR1 LNHDA and CDR2 SQIVND (reference sequence). CDR3 length equals 17 residues. The CDR3 protein is CASSTYGEGSVTDTQYF. As DNA, the CDR3 is TGTGCCAGTAGTACCTACGGAGAGGGCTCCGTCACAGATACGCAGTATTTT.

The V gene is TRBV7-9, the J gene TRBJ1-5; D gene uncertain. Trimming left V 4 bases short and J 6 bases short, with 7 bases between. Germline V gene sequence: CDR1 SEHNR, CDR2 FQNEAQ (reference sequence). The CDR3 is 12 residues long. CDR3 amino acids: CASSWSGQPQHF. As DNA, the CDR3 is TGTGCCAGCAGCTGGTCGGGTCAGCCCCAGCATTTT.

This rearrangement joins TRBV28 to TRBJ1-6; possible D gene TRBD1, 6 bases. Germline V gene sequence: CDR1 MDHEN, CDR2 SYDVKM. V was shortened by 6 bases and J by 14 bases, with 14 bases between the two germline ends. This CDR3 contains 12 residues. The CDR3 region is CASSPQGRALHF. DNA of the CDR3: TGTGCCAGCAGCCCACAGGGAAGGGCCCTCCACTTT. The full variable domain, with the rest looked up from reference TRBV28 and TRBJ1-6, is DVKVTQSSRYLVKRTGEKVFLECVQDMDHENMFWYRQDPGLGLRLIYFSYDVKMKEKGDIPEGYSVSREKKERFSLILESASTNQTSMYLCASSPQGRALHFGNGTRLTVT.

The CDR3 reads CASSCPTARRRGSYEQYV. The DNA of the CDR3 is TGTGCCAGCAGTTGCCCAACCGCTAGACGACGGGGTAGTTACGAGCAGTACGTC. The genes are TRBV27 and TRBJ2-7; maybe TRBD2 (5 bases). The V and J ends lost 4 bases and 4 bases respectively, with 26 bases between them. CDR1 and CDR2 from the germline V gene are MNHEY and SMNVEV (reference sequence). This CDR3 is built from 18 residues.

This clone was seen a handful of times. CDR3 DNA: TGTGCCAGCTCACCACTCCCCGGGACAGACTCTGGAAACACCATATATTTT. Translated, it gives CASSPLPGTDSGNTIYF. The rearrangement joins TRBV18 to TRBJ1-3, with 7 bases that match TRBD1. The CDR3 runs to 17 residues. With V trimmed by 1 base and J by 0 bases, 6 bases remained unmatched. From germline, CDR1 is KGHSH and CDR2 LQKENI.

This clone showed up just once. The chain links TRBV6-5 to TRBJ1-4; 7 bases are a match to TRBD1. J gave up 8 bases and V 4 bases, and 13 bases lay outside the gene matches. Germline V gene lookup returns CDR1 MNHEY and CDR2 SVGAGI. This CDR3 is built from 16 residues. This chain's CDR3 is CASSFQIGTDGEKLFF. CDR3 nucleotides: TGTGCCAGCAGTTTCCAGATAGGGACAGACGGGGAAAAACTGTTTTTT.